This T cell receptor (beta chain) comes out of a study of CD8 T cells in ankylosing spondylitis. In this sample, this clonotype turned up a few times. Its matching antigen is unknown. Whole-study findings and limits: Disease-associated clones were reportedly significantly overrepresented in matched ankylosing spondylitis synovial fluid.

TCRdb reprocessed the 5' RACE reads with MiXCR, giving one entry per CDR3 protein. The sample includes roughly 230,000 distinct CDR3 sequences, roughly 8.2% of them seen just once. The clonotype comes from a female donor with ankylosing spondylitis or in good health (not recorded which). The sample consisted of blood, either unsorted or a sorted T cell fraction (not recorded which).

The CDR3 DNA sequence: TGTGCCTGGGAAACAGGGAACACCGGGGAGCTGTTTTTT. Translating it yields CAWETGNTGELFF. The J gene is TRBJ2-2, the V gene TRBV30; a weak D match, TRBD1 (5 bases). V dropped 5 bases and J dropped 1 base, with 8 bases sitting between them. The CDR3 contains 13 residues. Per the germline V gene, CDR1 is GTSNPN and CDR2 is SVGIG (reference sequence).